This entry lists 3 T cell receptor beta chains sequenced from one sample in a study of T cells in Graves' hyperthyroidism and ophthalmopathy. TCR beta CDR3 sequences were amplified from RNA transcripts. HTBI primers were the set used in a first-round RT-PCR of the TCR CDR3. MiXCR, applied by TCRdb to the multiplex PCR reads, yields one record per CDR3 protein. Of more than 500,000 distinct CDR3 sequences listed, 15% to 20% are singletons. Sequenced sample: blood. Receptors were obtained from a woman between 25 and 40 years old with Graves' hyperthyroidism.

The rearrangement joins TRBV20-1 to TRBJ2-7; 13 bases are shared with TRBD2. The CDR3 runs 14 residues. Germline V gene lookup returns CDR1 DFQATT and CDR2 SNEGSKA (reference sequence). V lost 6 bases to trimming and J lost 3 bases; unmatched junction nucleotides: 5. Here the CDR3 DNA reads TGCAGTGCCGACCGGACTAGCGGGAGCTACGAGCAGTACTTC. The encoded protein is CSADRTSGSYEQYF.

Many counts were recorded for this clonotype. The chain is built from TRBV20-1 and TRBJ1-1; 7 bases are shared with TRBD1. Germline CDR1 is DFQATT and CDR2 is SNEGSKA (reference sequence). CDR3 size: 17 residues. Germline trimming cut 3 bases from V and 3 bases from J; bases unmatched to any gene: 16. In DNA, the CDR3 is TGCAGTGCTAGGATGAGACAGGGCAAGATCGGCGACACTGAAGCTTTCTTT. Translated, it gives CSARMRQGKIGDTEAFF.

The V gene is TRBV27, the J gene TRBJ2-7; 8 bases align to TRBD2. Germline V CDR1 and CDR2: MNHEY, SMNVEV (reference sequence). After removal of 4 bases from V and 1 base from J, the junction contained 9 bases not matched to a gene. This CDR3 comprises 16 residues. This CDR3 reads CASSYTSGRGSYEQYF. The CDR3 nucleotides are TGTGCCAGCAGTTACACAAGCGGGAGAGGGTCCTACGAGCAGTACTTC.